This entry features one T cell receptor beta chain sequence. V lost 2 bases and J lost 2; bases outside the gene matches: 6. The CDR3 loop spans 15 amino acids. Per germline, CDR1 SGHNT and CDR2 YYREEE (reference sequence). The sample belongs to a study of control samples from healthy donors and cancer patients. Generated by immunoSEQ multiplex PCR, the TCRdb table keeps only in-frame clones and is missing some. This repertoire shows just over 150,000 clones, over 85% found once; its top ten account for approximately 12%. The receptor was derived from a man between 25 and 39 years old in good health. The sample comprised blood. The chain links TRBV5-4 to TRBJ1-1, with 7 bases that match TRBD1. The CDR3 loop is CASSLAGTVNTEAFF. As DNA, the CDR3 is TGTGCCAGCAGCTTAGCCGGGACAGTTAACACTGAAGCTTTCTTT.